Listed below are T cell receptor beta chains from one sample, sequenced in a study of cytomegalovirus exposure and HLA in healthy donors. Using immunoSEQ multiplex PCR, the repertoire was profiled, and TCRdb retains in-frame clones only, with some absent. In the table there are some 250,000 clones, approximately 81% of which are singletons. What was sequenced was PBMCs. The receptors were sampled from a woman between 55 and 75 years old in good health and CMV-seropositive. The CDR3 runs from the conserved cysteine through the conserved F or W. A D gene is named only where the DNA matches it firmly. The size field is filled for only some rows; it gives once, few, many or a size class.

CDR3nt: TGTGCCAGCGGCGCCGGGACAGTATCCTACGAGCAGTACTTC; CDR3aa: CASGAGTVSYEQYF; j_gene: TRBJ2-7; v_gene: TRBV6-1; abundance: NA; d_gene: TRBD1
CDR3nt: TGTGCCAGCAGCGTAGCGGGAGGCCTCTACAATGAGCAGTTCTTC; CDR3aa: CASSVAGGLYNEQFF; j_gene: TRBJ2-1; v_gene: TRBV7-6; abundance: NA; d_gene: TRBD2
CDR3nt: TGTGCCAGCAGCCCACCCACAGGGGCCGAGCAGTACTTC; CDR3aa: CASSPPTGAEQYF; j_gene: TRBJ2-7; v_gene: TRBV9; abundance: NA; d_gene: TRBD1
CDR3nt: TGCGCCAGCAGCGAGGGAGCGGGAGGGAACGAGCAGTACTTC; CDR3aa: CASSEGAGGNEQYF; j_gene: TRBJ2-7; v_gene: TRBV5-1; abundance: once; d_gene: TRBD2
CDR3nt: NA; CDR3aa: CAIRVGTGSTKNIQYF; j_gene: TRBJ2-4; v_gene: TRBV12-1; abundance: NA; d_gene: NA
CDR3nt: TGTGCCAGCAGTGATAGGGGTGGGTACGGTACGCAGTATTTT; CDR3aa: CASSDRGGYGTQYF; j_gene: TRBJ2-3; v_gene: TRBV6-5; abundance: NA; d_gene: NA
CDR3nt: TGTGCCAGCAACAAGGGGTTACGAACCGATGAGCAGTTCTTC; CDR3aa: CASNKGLRTDEQFF; j_gene: TRBJ2-1; v_gene: TRBV6-1; abundance: few; d_gene: NA
CDR3nt: TGTGCCATCAGTGGGTTTGCGGGCAGGAAGGACGCTGGCTACACCTTC; CDR3aa: CAISGFAGRKDAGYTF; j_gene: TRBJ1-2; v_gene: TRBV10-3; abundance: NA; d_gene: NA
CDR3nt: TGTGCCAGCAGCTTAGCTACAAGACAGGGCCTCAATGAGCAGTTCTTC; CDR3aa: CASSLATRQGLNEQFF; j_gene: TRBJ2-1; v_gene: TRBV7-8; abundance: NA; d_gene: TRBD1
CDR3nt: TGTGCCAGCAGTTACCCCAGTCCTGAAGCTTTCTTT; CDR3aa: CASSYPSPEAFF; j_gene: TRBJ1-1; v_gene: TRBV6-5; abundance: NA; d_gene: NA
CDR3nt: TGTGCCACCAGCGTCGACGGGACAGGGAGTGTGATCTACAATGAGCAGTTCTTC; CDR3aa: CATSVDGTGSVIYNEQFF; j_gene: TRBJ2-1; v_gene: TRBV15; abundance: NA; d_gene: TRBD1